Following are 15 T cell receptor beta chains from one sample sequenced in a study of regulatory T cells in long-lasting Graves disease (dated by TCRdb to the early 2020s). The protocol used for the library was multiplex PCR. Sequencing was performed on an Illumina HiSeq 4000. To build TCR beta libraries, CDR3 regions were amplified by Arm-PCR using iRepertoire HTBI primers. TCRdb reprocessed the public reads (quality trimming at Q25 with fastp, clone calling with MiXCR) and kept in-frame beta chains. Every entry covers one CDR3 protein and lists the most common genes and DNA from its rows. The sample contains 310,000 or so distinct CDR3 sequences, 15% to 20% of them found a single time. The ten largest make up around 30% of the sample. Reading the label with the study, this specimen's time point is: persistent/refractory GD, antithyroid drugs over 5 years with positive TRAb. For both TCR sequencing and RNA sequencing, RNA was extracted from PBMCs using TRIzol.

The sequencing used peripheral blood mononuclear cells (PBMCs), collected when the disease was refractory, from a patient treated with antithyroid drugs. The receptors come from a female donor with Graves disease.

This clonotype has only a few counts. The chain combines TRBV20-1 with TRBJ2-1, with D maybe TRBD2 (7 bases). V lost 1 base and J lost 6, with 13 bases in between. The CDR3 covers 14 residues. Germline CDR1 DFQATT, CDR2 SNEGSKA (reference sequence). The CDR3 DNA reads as TGCAGTGCTAGAGGAACAGGGAGGGGCAATGAGCAGTTCTTC. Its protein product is CSARGTGRGNEQFF.

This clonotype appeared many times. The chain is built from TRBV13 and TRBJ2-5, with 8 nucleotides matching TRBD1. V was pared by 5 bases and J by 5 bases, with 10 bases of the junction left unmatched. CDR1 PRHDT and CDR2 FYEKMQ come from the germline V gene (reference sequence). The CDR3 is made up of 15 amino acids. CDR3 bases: TGTGCCAGCAGCCGCCGGACAGGGTTTATGGAGACCCAGTACTTC. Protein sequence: CASSRRTGFMETQYF. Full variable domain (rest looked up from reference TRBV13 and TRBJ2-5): AAGVIQSPRHLIKEKRETATLKCYPIPRHDTVYWYQQGPGQDPQFLISFYEKMQSDKGSIPDRFSAQQFSDYHSELNMSSLELGDSALYFCASSRRTGFMETQYFGPGTRLLVL.

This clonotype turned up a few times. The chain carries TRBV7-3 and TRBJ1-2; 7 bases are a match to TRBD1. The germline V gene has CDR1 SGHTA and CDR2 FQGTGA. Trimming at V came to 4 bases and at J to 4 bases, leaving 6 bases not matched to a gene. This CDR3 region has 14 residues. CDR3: CASSSQGKGYGYTF. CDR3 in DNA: TGTGCCAGCAGCTCACAGGGGAAAGGCTATGGCTACACCTTC.

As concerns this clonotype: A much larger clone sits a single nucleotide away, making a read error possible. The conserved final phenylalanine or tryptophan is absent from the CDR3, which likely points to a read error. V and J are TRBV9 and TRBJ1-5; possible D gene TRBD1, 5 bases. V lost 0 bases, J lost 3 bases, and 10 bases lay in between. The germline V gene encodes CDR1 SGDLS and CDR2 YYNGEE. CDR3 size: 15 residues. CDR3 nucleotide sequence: TGTGCCAGCAGCGTAGGGGGGGAAACCAATCAGCCCCAGCATTCT. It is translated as CASSVGGETNQPQHS.

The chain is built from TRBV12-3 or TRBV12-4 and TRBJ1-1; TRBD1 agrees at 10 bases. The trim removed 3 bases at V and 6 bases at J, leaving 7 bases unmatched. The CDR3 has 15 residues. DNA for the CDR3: TGTGCCAGCAGTTTCGGGACAGGGGCTGGAGCTGAAGCTTTCTTT. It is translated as CASSFGTGAGAEAFF.

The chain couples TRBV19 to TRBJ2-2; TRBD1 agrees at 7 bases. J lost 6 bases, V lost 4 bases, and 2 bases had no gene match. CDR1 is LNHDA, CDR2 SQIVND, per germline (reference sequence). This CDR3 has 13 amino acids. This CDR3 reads CASSTDRAGELFF. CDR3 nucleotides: TGTGCCAGTAGTACCGACAGGGCCGGGGAGCTGTTTTTT.

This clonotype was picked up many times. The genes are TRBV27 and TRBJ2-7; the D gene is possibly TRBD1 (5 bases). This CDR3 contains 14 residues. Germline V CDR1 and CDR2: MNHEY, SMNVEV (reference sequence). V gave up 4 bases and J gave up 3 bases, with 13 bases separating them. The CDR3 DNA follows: TGTGCCAGCAGTTATTCTTCTCAGGGCTACGAGCAGTACTTC. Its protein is CASSYSSQGYEQYF.

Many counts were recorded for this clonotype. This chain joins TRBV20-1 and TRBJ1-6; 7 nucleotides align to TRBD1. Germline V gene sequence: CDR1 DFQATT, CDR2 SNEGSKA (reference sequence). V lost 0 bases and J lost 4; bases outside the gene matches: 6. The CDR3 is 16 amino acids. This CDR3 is CSARDWVQGYNSPLHF. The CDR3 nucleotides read TGCAGTGCTAGAGATTGGGTACAGGGGTATAATTCACCCCTCCACTTT.

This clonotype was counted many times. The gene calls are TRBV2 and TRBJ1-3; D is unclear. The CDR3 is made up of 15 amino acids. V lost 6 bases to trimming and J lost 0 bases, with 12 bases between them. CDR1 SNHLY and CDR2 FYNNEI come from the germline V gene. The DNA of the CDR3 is TGTGCCAGCAGCCAGTGGGGTCGCTCTGGAAACACCATATATTTT. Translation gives CASSQWGRSGNTIYF.

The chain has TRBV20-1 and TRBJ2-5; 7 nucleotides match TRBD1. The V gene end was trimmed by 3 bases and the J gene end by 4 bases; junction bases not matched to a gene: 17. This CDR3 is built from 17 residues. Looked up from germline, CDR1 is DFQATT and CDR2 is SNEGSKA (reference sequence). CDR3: CSASAATGATLGETQYF. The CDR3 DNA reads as TGCAGTGCTAGTGCGGCTACAGGGGCGACCCTGGGAGAGACCCAGTACTTC.

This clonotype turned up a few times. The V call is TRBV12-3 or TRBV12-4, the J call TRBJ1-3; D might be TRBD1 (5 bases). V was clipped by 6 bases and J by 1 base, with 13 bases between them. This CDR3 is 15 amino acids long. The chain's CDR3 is CASRAGIESGNTIYF. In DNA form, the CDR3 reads TGTGCCAGCAGAGCAGGGATAGAATCTGGAAACACCATATATTTT.

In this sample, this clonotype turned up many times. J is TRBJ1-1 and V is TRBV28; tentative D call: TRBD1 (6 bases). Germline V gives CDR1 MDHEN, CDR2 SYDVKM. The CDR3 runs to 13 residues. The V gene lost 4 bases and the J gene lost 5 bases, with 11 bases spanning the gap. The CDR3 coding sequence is TGTGCCAGCAGTTCGTCAGGGGTAACTGAAGCTTTCTTT. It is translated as CASSSSGVTEAFF.

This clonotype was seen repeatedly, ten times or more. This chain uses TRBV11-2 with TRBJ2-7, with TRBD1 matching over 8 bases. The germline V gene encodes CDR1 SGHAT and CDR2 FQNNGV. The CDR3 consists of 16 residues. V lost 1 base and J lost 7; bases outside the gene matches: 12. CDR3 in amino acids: CASSLAWWQGASEQYF. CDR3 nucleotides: TGTGCCAGCAGCTTAGCGTGGTGGCAGGGGGCTAGTGAGCAGTACTTC. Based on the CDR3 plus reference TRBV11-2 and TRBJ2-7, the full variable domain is EAGVAQSPRYKIIEKRQSVAFWCNPISGHATLYWYQQILGQGPKLLIQFQNNGVVDDSQLPKDRFSAERLKGVDSTLKIQPAKLEDSAVYLCASSLAWWQGASEQYFGPGTRLTVT.

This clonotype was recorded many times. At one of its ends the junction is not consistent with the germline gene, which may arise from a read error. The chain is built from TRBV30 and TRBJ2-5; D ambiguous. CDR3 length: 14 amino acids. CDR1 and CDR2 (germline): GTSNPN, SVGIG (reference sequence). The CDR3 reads CAWSVGARQGTQYF. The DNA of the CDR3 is TGTGCCTGGAGTGTAGGCGCTAGACAAGGGACCCAGTACTTC.

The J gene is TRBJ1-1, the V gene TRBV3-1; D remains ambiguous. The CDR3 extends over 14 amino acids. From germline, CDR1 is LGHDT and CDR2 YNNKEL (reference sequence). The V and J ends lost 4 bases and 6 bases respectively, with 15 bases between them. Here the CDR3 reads CASSRRRGGAEAFF. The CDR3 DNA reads TGTGCCAGCAGCCGAAGAAGAGGCGGGGCTGAAGCTTTCTTT.